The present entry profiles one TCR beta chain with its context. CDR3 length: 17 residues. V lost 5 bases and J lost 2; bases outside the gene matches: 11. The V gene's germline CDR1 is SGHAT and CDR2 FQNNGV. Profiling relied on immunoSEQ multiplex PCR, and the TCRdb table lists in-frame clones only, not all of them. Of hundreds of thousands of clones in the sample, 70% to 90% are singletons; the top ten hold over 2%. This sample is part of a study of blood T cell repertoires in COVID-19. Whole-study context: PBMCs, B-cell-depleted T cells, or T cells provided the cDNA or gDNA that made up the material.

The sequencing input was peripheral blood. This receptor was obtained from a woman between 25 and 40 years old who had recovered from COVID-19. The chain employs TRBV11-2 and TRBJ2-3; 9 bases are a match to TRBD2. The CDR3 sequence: CASSHHRGGGVTDTQYF. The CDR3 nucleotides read TGTGCCAGCAGCCACCATAGAGGCGGGGGGGTCACAGATACGCAGTATTTT.